These T cell receptor beta chains were read from a single sample in a study of T cell responses to AZD1222 COVID-19 vaccine. Using immunoSEQ multiplex PCR, the repertoire was profiled, and TCRdb retains in-frame clones only, with some absent. The sample holds about 130,000 clones, about 87% seen once. The specimen was peripheral blood, collected on day 0 of AZD1222 vaccination. The receptors were sampled from an adult in good health. Both conserved end residues are part of each CDR3. D genes are given only for firm matches. A clone size is listed for some rows: how often the clone was seen (once, few, many), or a class if it is expanded.

TGCAGTGCTAGTGTGGGAGACTATGGCTACACCTTC	CSASVGDYGYTF	-	TRBV20-1	TRBJ1-2	-
TGTGCCAGCAGCGCCTGGAGCGGGGGCACCTACAATGAGCAGTTCTTC	CASSAWSGGTYNEQFF	once	TRBV9	TRBJ2-1	TRBD2
TGTGCCAGCAGCTTGCCAGGAGCCGAAAAACTGTTTTTT	CASSLPGAEKLFF	-	TRBV5-5	TRBJ1-4	-
TGTGCCAGCAGGCCCCAGGCGGCGACAACTCCATATGGCTACACCTTC	CASRPQAATTPYGYTF	-	TRBV27	TRBJ1-2	-
TGTGCCAGTAGGGGACAGGGAGGACAGCCCCAGCATTTT	CASRGQGGQPQHF	-	TRBV19	TRBJ1-5	TRBD1
TGTGCCAGTAGTATGGATCGCACAGGGAGAGGGACCCAGTACTTC	CASSMDRTGRGTQYF	-	TRBV19	TRBJ2-5	-
TGTGCCACCAGTGGGGGGGGATTAGCGGGAGGCGTAGCCTCCTACAATGAGCAGTTCTTC	CATSGGGLAGGVASYNEQFF	-	TRBV24-1	TRBJ2-1	TRBD2
TGTGCCAGCGGGCGGGGGCCCTACGAGCAGTACTTC	CASGRGPYEQYF	-	TRBV7-2	TRBJ2-7	-
TGTGCCAGTAGTATCCCGGGCCTTGGGGAAAAACTGTTTTTT	CASSIPGLGEKLFF	-	TRBV19	TRBJ1-4	-
TGCGCCAGCAGCTTGGCCGAGGCTACCTTCAAGGGCTATGAGCAGTTCTTC	CASSLAEATFKGYEQFF	once	TRBV5-1	TRBJ2-1	-
TGTGCCAGTAGTATAGCTGCGTGGCAGCCGCGCGAGCAGTACTTC	CASSIAAWQPREQYF	-	TRBV19	TRBJ2-7	-
TGTGCCAGCACCCCCTCCTATGGCACTGAAGCTTTCTTT	CASTPSYGTEAFF	-	TRBV6-5	TRBJ1-1	-
TGTGCCACCAGGGAACGGCAGGAGGAGGGGGTCAACCCTGAAGCTTTCTTT	CATRERQEEGVNPEAFF	-	TRBV10-3	TRBJ1-1	-
TGTGCCAGCAGTTCCGAGGACAGGGATCAGCCCCAGCATTTT	CASSSEDRDQPQHF	-	TRBV27	TRBJ1-5	TRBD1
TGTGCCAGCAAAGAGACGGGCACCGGGGAGCTGTTTTTT	CASKETGTGELFF	-	TRBV9	TRBJ2-2	-
TGTGCCAGCAGTGAAGCCTTGACAGGGAATCAGCCCCAGCATTTT	CASSEALTGNQPQHF	-	TRBV2	TRBJ1-5	TRBD1
TGTGCCAGCAGCCCGACTAGCGGGAGTGTGAATGAGCAGTTCTTC	CASSPTSGSVNEQFF	-	TRBV11-2	TRBJ2-1	TRBD2
TGTGCCAGCAGTTTAACAGGGTCCGGCTACACCTTC	CASSLTGSGYTF	-	TRBV12-3/TRBV12-4	TRBJ1-2	-
TGCAGCGTCTGCCTAGCGGGAGGTGGAAATGAGCAGTTCTTC	CSVCLAGGGNEQFF	-	TRBV29-1	TRBJ2-1	TRBD2
TGTGCCTGGTCGAAAGGTCAGGGGGAGGTAGAAGCTTTCTTT	CAWSKGQGEVEAFF	-	TRBV30	TRBJ1-1	TRBD1
TGTGCCAGCAGTTTCTCGGGTGGTCAGCCCCAGCATTTT	CASSFSGGQPQHF	-	TRBV27	TRBJ1-5	-
TGCGCCAGCAGCCAAGAAGCCGACAGGGGCGACTACGAGCAGTACTTC	CASSQEADRGDYEQYF	-	TRBV4-1	TRBJ2-7	TRBD1
TGTGCCAGCAGCTTAGTCCGAGAGACCCAGTACTTC	CASSLVRETQYF	-	TRBV7-2	TRBJ2-5	-
TGTGCCAGCAGTCGGGACAGCGGCTACGAGCAGTACTTC	CASSRDSGYEQYF	-	TRBV25-1	TRBJ2-7	TRBD1
TGTGCCAGCAGCCCCGAGGTCAATCAGCCCCAGCATTTT	CASSPEVNQPQHF	-	TRBV6-2/TRBV6-3	TRBJ1-5	-
TGTGCCAGCAGTCCAGGGGTGATGGGGGCCAACGTCCTGACTTTC	CASSPGVMGANVLTF	-	TRBV6-6	TRBJ2-6	-
TGTGCCAGCAGCCCGGGGGGGAGGAACAATGAGCAGTTCTTC	CASSPGGRNNEQFF	-	TRBV5-4	TRBJ2-1	TRBD2
TGCAGTGCTCCCCAGTACTACGAGCAGTACTTC	CSAPQYYEQYF	-	TRBV20-1	TRBJ2-7	-
TGTGCCAGTAGTATTATGGAGGGTCCCTACGAGCAGTACTTC	CASSIMEGPYEQYF	-	TRBV19	TRBJ2-7	-
TGTGCCAGCAGCCAAGAAAGCTATGGCTACACCTTC	CASSQESYGYTF	few	TRBV4-2	TRBJ1-2	-
TGTGCCAGCAGCCTAGGACAGGCGGGCACAGATACGCAGTATTTT	CASSLGQAGTDTQYF	-	TRBV11-3	TRBJ2-3	TRBD1
TGTGCCAGTAGTATCGCAGGGGGTAGCACCGGGGAGCTGTTTTTT	CASSIAGGSTGELFF	-	TRBV19	TRBJ2-2	TRBD1
TGTGCCAGTAGTATAGGTTTAGTGGGAGGCTCCTACAATGAGCAGTTCTTC	CASSIGLVGGSYNEQFF	once	TRBV19	TRBJ2-1	-
-	CSVGTATEAFFGQGFF	-	TRBV29-1	TRBJ1-1	-
TGTGCCAGCTGTAGTAATGAGCGGGAGATAGCCTACAATGAGCAGTTCTTC	CASCSNEREIAYNEQFF	-	TRBV14	TRBJ2-1	TRBD2
TGTGCCAGTAGTACCGACAGGCGATGGGACTATGGCTACACCTTC	CASSTDRRWDYGYTF	-	TRBV19	TRBJ1-2	-
TGTGCCAGCACTCTCACACATGGAAACACCATATATTTT	CASTLTHGNTIYF	-	TRBV2	TRBJ1-3	-
TGTGCCAGCAGCCAGGCCGGGGCTTCTAATGAAAAACTGTTTTTT	CASSQAGASNEKLFF	-	TRBV11-3	TRBJ1-4	-
TGTGCCAGCAGCGGACTGACAGCTAACTATGGCTACACCTTC	CASSGLTANYGYTF	-	TRBV13	TRBJ1-2	-
TGTGCCAGCAGCTTACAGCCCGATCAGCCCCAGCATTTT	CASSLQPDQPQHF	-	TRBV11-1	TRBJ1-5	-
TGTGCCAGCAGTTCCCTGGGAGGGGCCGCTGAAGCTTTCTTT	CASSSLGGAAEAFF	-	TRBV6-6	TRBJ1-1	-
TGCAGCTTACATAATCCGACCGGCGGCTACACCTTC	CSLHNPTGGYTF	-	TRBV29-1	TRBJ1-2	-
TGTGCCAGCTCACCAGGGCAGGATCAGCCCCAGCATTTT	CASSPGQDQPQHF	-	TRBV18	TRBJ1-5	-
TGTGCCAGCAGCGCCTACAACTATGGCTACACCTTC	CASSAYNYGYTF	-	TRBV9	TRBJ1-2	-
TGCAGCGCCCATGGGGGCCCATCCTACGAGCAGTACTTC	CSAHGGPSYEQYF	-	TRBV29-1	TRBJ2-7	-
TGTGCCAGCAGGGAGACAGGGGTTTGGCAGCCCCAGCATTTT	CASRETGVWQPQHF	once	TRBV6-5	TRBJ1-5	TRBD1
TGTGCCAGCAGCCCACACCCGCCGGGGAATAATTCACCCCTCCACTTT	CASSPHPPGNNSPLHF	-	TRBV7-6	TRBJ1-6	-
TGTGCCAGCCAAGTAGGACAGAGATATGGCTACACCTTC	CASQVGQRYGYTF	-	TRBV2	TRBJ1-2	-
TGTGCCAGCAGTTACTCGGCTAAGGGCGGCGCAGATACGCAGTATTTT	CASSYSAKGGADTQYF	-	TRBV6-5	TRBJ2-3	-
TGCGCCAGCAGTGAGGGAATCAAGGAGCCCCAGCATTTT	CASSEGIKEPQHF	-	TRBV10-2	TRBJ1-5	-